The sequence of this TCR beta chain was determined in a study of T cells in Graves' hyperthyroidism and ophthalmopathy. In this sample, this clonotype turned up many times. This CDR3 is built from 12 residues. Germline V gene sequence: CDR1 SEHNR, CDR2 FQNEAQ (reference sequence). The V end lost 3 bases, the J end lost 6 bases, and 9 bases lay between the germline ends. The investigators amplified TCR beta CDR3 regions from RNA transcripts. When the TCR CDR3 underwent first-round RT-PCR, the HTBI primer set was used. TCRdb analysed the multiplex PCR reads with MiXCR anew, one entry per CDR3 protein. Among about 680,000 distinct CDR3 sequences listed, around 40% were seen once.

The receptor was derived from a woman between 40 and 50 years old with Graves' hyperthyroidism. What was sequenced was blood. V is TRBV7-9 and J is TRBJ2-7; D is unclear. The CDR3 bases are TGTGCCAGCAGCTTCAGTGTAGGCGAGCAGTACTTC. Its protein product is CASSFSVGEQYF.